This passage covers 5 T cell receptor beta chains from one sample sequenced in a study of CD8 T cells in ankylosing spondylitis. Broader study findings: Eight highly homologous variants formed a TCR beta motif that appeared characteristic of ankylosing spondylitis blood.

TCRdb reanalysed the 5' RACE reads using MiXCR and keeps one entry per CDR3 protein. The sample yields 500,000 to 550,000 distinct CDR3 sequences, about 12% seen once. No antigen has been assigned to these receptors. The sequenced sample was blood, either unsorted or a sorted T cell fraction (not recorded which). The origin of the receptors is a male donor with ankylosing spondylitis.

This clonotype turned up a few times. The CDR3 reads CAISESGTRRYNEQFF. DNA of the CDR3: TGTGCCATCAGTGAGTCGGGGACTAGGAGGTACAATGAGCAGTTCTTC. The V and J genes are TRBV10-3 and TRBJ2-1; 8 bases match TRBD2. The germline gives CDR1 ENHRY, CDR2 SYGVKD. The CDR3 is 16 residues long. V trimming: 0 bases; J trimming: 4 bases; junction bases outside the gene matches: 5.

This clonotype showed up many times. The chain joins TRBV3-1 to TRBJ2-3; D is tentatively TRBD1 or TRBD2 (5 bases each). V lost 6 bases to trimming and J lost 6 bases, with 13 bases between them. CDR1 LGHDT and CDR2 YNNKEL come from the germline V gene (reference sequence). CDR3 length: 13 residues. The CDR3 DNA reads TGTGCCAGCAGTGTATTCCGGGGCGATACGCAGTATTTT. As protein: CASSVFRGDTQYF.

V and J are TRBV4-1 and TRBJ1-1, with D unresolved. Trimming removed 3 bases at V and 4 bases at J, with 12 bases between. Germline V gene sequence: CDR1 MGHRA, CDR2 YSYEKL. The CDR3 length is 14 residues. In nucleotides, the CDR3 is TGCGCCAGCAGCCACGGCCCGGTGGGCACTGAAGCTTTCTTT. Translated: CASSHGPVGTEAFF.

The chain links TRBV19 to TRBJ2-7; D may be TRBD2 (5 bases). Germline V gene sequence: CDR1 LNHDA, CDR2 SQIVND (reference sequence). Deletions cut 3 bases from V and 7 bases from J, with 16 bases between. The CDR3 is made up of 14 amino acids. This chain's CDR3 is CASSMEHGLREQYF. CDR3 nucleotides: TGTGCCAGTAGTATGGAACACGGACTTAGGGAGCAGTACTTC.

This clonotype showed up many times. The V call is TRBV5-6, the J call TRBJ2-5, with TRBD2 identical over 8 bases. Trimming cost V 4 bases and J 1 base; bases outside gene matches: 6. Germline V gene sequence: CDR1 SGHDT, CDR2 YYEEEE. This CDR3 spans 15 amino acids. CDR3 nucleotides: TGTGCCAGCAGCCCTCTAGCGGGCGGCCAAGAGACCCAGTACTTC. This codes for CASSPLAGGQETQYF.